These T cell receptor beta chains were read from a single sample in a study of cytomegalovirus exposure and HLA in healthy donors. Sequencing was performed with immunoSEQ multiplex PCR; in TCRdb, only in-frame clones are kept and a portion is missing. The table lists approximately 120,000 clones, 65% to 90% of them singletons. Sequenced material: PBMCs. The source is a woman in her twenties or thirties in good health and CMV-seronegative. Both conserved end residues are part of each CDR3. The order of the fields is clone size, J gene, V gene, D gene, CDR3 DNA, CDR3 protein. The D gene is left open where the match is weak. Some rows mark clone size as missing; the rest say once, few, many or name a class of expanded clone.

clone_size: .; j_call: TRBJ1-3; v_call: TRBV5-4; d_call: .; cdr3_nt: TGTGCCAGCAGCCAAGGGGGACGGACCTCTGGAAACACCATATATTTT; cdr3_aa: CASSQGGRTSGNTIYF
clone_size: .; j_call: TRBJ2-7; v_call: TRBV4-1; d_call: .; cdr3_nt: TGCGCCAGCAGCCAAGATAAGGGGCGGGAGCAGTACTTC; cdr3_aa: CASSQDKGREQYF
clone_size: .; j_call: TRBJ1-6; v_call: TRBV9; d_call: .; cdr3_nt: TGTGCCAGCAGCGTGGGGGGGGGAGAGAATTCACCCCTCCACTTT; cdr3_aa: CASSVGGGENSPLHF
clone_size: once; j_call: TRBJ2-3; v_call: TRBV11-2; d_call: .; cdr3_nt: TGTGCCAGCAGCCCGGGGTTGGGGTTGGGCACAGATACGCAGTATTTT; cdr3_aa: CASSPGLGLGTDTQYF
clone_size: .; j_call: TRBJ1-1; v_call: TRBV7-3; d_call: .; cdr3_nt: TGTGCCAGCAGCTTAGACGGGTCGAACACTGAAGCTTTCTTT; cdr3_aa: CASSLDGSNTEAFF
clone_size: .; j_call: TRBJ2-7; v_call: TRBV9; d_call: .; cdr3_nt: TGTGCCAGCAGCGTAGATACAGGGAAATACGAGCAGTACTTC; cdr3_aa: CASSVDTGKYEQYF
clone_size: .; j_call: TRBJ2-3; v_call: TRBV30; d_call: TRBD2; cdr3_nt: TGTGCCTGGAGTGTCCAGCTAGCGGGAGGAGATACGCAGTATTTT; cdr3_aa: CAWSVQLAGGDTQYF
clone_size: .; j_call: TRBJ1-6; v_call: TRBV7-9; d_call: .; cdr3_nt: TGTGCCAGCAGCTTAAGTGACAGCCCGATCCCTACAACAAATTCACCCCTCCACTTT; cdr3_aa: CASSLSDSPIPTTNSPLHF
clone_size: .; j_call: TRBJ2-5; v_call: TRBV27; d_call: TRBD2; cdr3_nt: TGTGCCAGCGGCCCTCGAGGCGGACTAGCGCAAGAGACCCAGTACTTC; cdr3_aa: CASGPRGGLAQETQYF
clone_size: .; j_call: TRBJ1-1; v_call: TRBV6-1; d_call: .; cdr3_nt: TGTGCCAGCAGTGAGCCGGGAGGTAAGGCTGAAGCTTTCTTT; cdr3_aa: CASSEPGGKAEAFF
clone_size: .; j_call: TRBJ2-1; v_call: TRBV10-3; d_call: TRBD2; cdr3_nt: TGTGCCATCAGGGGAGAGCGGGAAACCTTTGAGCAGTTCTTC; cdr3_aa: CAIRGERETFEQFF
clone_size: .; j_call: TRBJ2-1; v_call: TRBV6-5; d_call: TRBD2; cdr3_nt: TGTGCCAGCCGCCCGGGACTAGCGGGAGTTGAGCAGTTCTTC; cdr3_aa: CASRPGLAGVEQFF
clone_size: .; j_call: TRBJ2-1; v_call: TRBV4-1; d_call: TRBD1; cdr3_nt: TGCGCCAGCAGCCAAGAATCAGCAGGGGGTTCCTACAATGAGCAGTTCTTC; cdr3_aa: CASSQESAGGSYNEQFF
clone_size: .; j_call: TRBJ1-1; v_call: TRBV30; d_call: .; cdr3_nt: TGTGCCTGGAGTGTAGATATAGCCCCCAGGGAATCGCGAGCTTTCTTT; cdr3_aa: CAWSVDIAPRESRAFF
clone_size: .; j_call: TRBJ2-7; v_call: TRBV7-9; d_call: TRBD1; cdr3_nt: TGTGCCAGCAGCCCCGGGACAGGGGGCTACGAGCAGTACTTC; cdr3_aa: CASSPGTGGYEQYF
clone_size: .; j_call: TRBJ1-6; v_call: TRBV5-1; d_call: TRBD1; cdr3_nt: TGCGCCAGCAGCTTGGAAACAGGGGCTGATTCACCCCTCCACTTT; cdr3_aa: CASSLETGADSPLHF
clone_size: once; j_call: TRBJ2-7; v_call: TRBV5-6; d_call: TRBD2; cdr3_nt: TGTGCCAGCAGCGACGGACTAGCAATTGAGCAGTACTTC; cdr3_aa: CASSDGLAIEQYF
clone_size: .; j_call: TRBJ1-1; v_call: TRBV25-1; d_call: .; cdr3_nt: TGTGCCAGCAGCCGAAGCGAGGGCGGCGTAAAGGAAGCTTTCTTT; cdr3_aa: CASSRSEGGVKEAFF
clone_size: .; j_call: TRBJ2-5; v_call: TRBV5-1; d_call: TRBD2; cdr3_nt: TGCGCCAGCAGCTTGAATAGCGGGGGGGGAGAGACCCAGTACTTC; cdr3_aa: CASSLNSGGGETQYF
clone_size: few; j_call: TRBJ2-1; v_call: TRBV28; d_call: TRBD2; cdr3_nt: TGTGCCAGCAGTGCGTCGGGACTAGCCAGCAATGAGCAGTTCTTC; cdr3_aa: CASSASGLASNEQFF
clone_size: few; j_call: TRBJ2-1; v_call: TRBV7-9; d_call: .; cdr3_nt: TGTTCCAGCTCAACTAACGTCGACAGGACGTACAATGAGCAGTTCTTC; cdr3_aa: CSSSTNVDRTYNEQFF
clone_size: .; j_call: TRBJ2-7; v_call: TRBV6-1; d_call: .; cdr3_nt: TGTGCCAGCAGCCAAACTAAGTACGAGCAGTACTTC; cdr3_aa: CASSQTKYEQYF
clone_size: .; j_call: TRBJ2-6; v_call: TRBV9; d_call: TRBD1; cdr3_nt: TGTGCCAGCAGCACTCGGACAGGGGGTATGTCTGGGGCCAACGTCCTGACTTTC; cdr3_aa: CASSTRTGGMSGANVLTF
clone_size: .; j_call: TRBJ2-5; v_call: TRBV5-5; d_call: TRBD2; cdr3_nt: TGTGCCAGCAGCTTGGGAGGACTAGCAGAACAAGAGACCCAGTACTTC; cdr3_aa: CASSLGGLAEQETQYF
clone_size: .; j_call: TRBJ2-7; v_call: TRBV27; d_call: .; cdr3_nt: TGTGCCAGCAGTTCCCCCCTCTCCGACGGGAAGAACGAGCAGTACTTC; cdr3_aa: CASSSPLSDGKNEQYF
clone_size: .; j_call: TRBJ2-4; v_call: TRBV15; d_call: .; cdr3_nt: TGTGCCACCAGGGGAGTTAAAAACATTCAGTACTTC; cdr3_aa: CATRGVKNIQYF
clone_size: .; j_call: TRBJ2-7; v_call: TRBV6-6; d_call: TRBD1; cdr3_nt: TGTGCCAGCAACCGGGACAGGGCTTTTCGGGACGAGCAGTACTTC; cdr3_aa: CASNRDRAFRDEQYF
clone_size: few; j_call: TRBJ2-7; v_call: TRBV7-9; d_call: TRBD1; cdr3_nt: TGTTCCAGCAGCTTGGACAGGGGACTCCAGTACTTC; cdr3_aa: CSSSLDRGLQYF
clone_size: .; j_call: TRBJ2-7; v_call: TRBV7-6; d_call: TRBD1; cdr3_nt: TGTGCCAGCAGCTTCTCGCCGTTACGGACAGGGGGCCTCTACGAGCAGTACTTC; cdr3_aa: CASSFSPLRTGGLYEQYF
clone_size: once; j_call: TRBJ2-4; v_call: TRBV13; d_call: .; cdr3_nt: TGTGCCAGCAGCTTAGGGGCTAGCTTTGGCATTCAGTACTTC; cdr3_aa: CASSLGASFGIQYF
clone_size: .; j_call: TRBJ2-1; v_call: TRBV7-3; d_call: TRBD1; cdr3_nt: TGTGCCAGCAGTCGGACAGGGTGGAATGAGCAGTTCTTC; cdr3_aa: CASSRTGWNEQFF
clone_size: .; j_call: TRBJ2-7; v_call: TRBV29-1; d_call: TRBD1; cdr3_nt: TGCAGCGTTGGCGGGACAGGGGAGGGCGAGCAGTACTTC; cdr3_aa: CSVGGTGEGEQYF
clone_size: few; j_call: TRBJ2-1; v_call: TRBV9; d_call: .; cdr3_nt: TGTGCCAGCAGCCCGGGATTAAGGTTCGATGAGCAGTTCTTC; cdr3_aa: CASSPGLRFDEQFF
clone_size: .; j_call: TRBJ2-7; v_call: TRBV7-9; d_call: TRBD1; cdr3_nt: TGTGCCAGCAGCGCGGACAGGTGGACCTACGAGCAGTACTTC; cdr3_aa: CASSADRWTYEQYF
clone_size: .; j_call: TRBJ1-2; v_call: TRBV5-1; d_call: .; cdr3_nt: TGCGCCAGTAGCTTGGCGGGAGGCTATGGCTACACCTTC; cdr3_aa: CASSLAGGYGYTF
clone_size: .; j_call: TRBJ2-1; v_call: TRBV11-3; d_call: .; cdr3_nt: TGTGCCAGCAGCTTGACGGGAGACGTCTACAATGAGCAGTTCTTC; cdr3_aa: CASSLTGDVYNEQFF
clone_size: .; j_call: TRBJ1-1; v_call: TRBV11-3; d_call: .; cdr3_nt: TGTGCCAGCAGCTTAGGTGGCAGACAGAACACTGAAGTTTTCTTT; cdr3_aa: CASSLGGRQNTEVFF
clone_size: .; j_call: TRBJ2-2; v_call: TRBV19; d_call: TRBD1; cdr3_nt: TGTGCCAGTAGTCCACTCCGGAACAGGGGAGTTGCAGGGAACACCGGGGAGCTGTTTTTT; cdr3_aa: CASSPLRNRGVAGNTGELFF
clone_size: .; j_call: TRBJ2-1; v_call: TRBV7-9; d_call: TRBD1; cdr3_nt: TGTGCCAGCAGCTCAGGGACAGTCTTAAATGAGCAGTTCTTC; cdr3_aa: CASSSGTVLNEQFF
clone_size: once; j_call: TRBJ1-2; v_call: TRBV5-8; d_call: .; cdr3_nt: TGTGCCAGCAGCTTGGTCGGGGATGGCTACACCTTC; cdr3_aa: CASSLVGDGYTF
clone_size: .; j_call: TRBJ2-7; v_call: TRBV4-1; d_call: TRBD2; cdr3_nt: TGCGCCAGCAGCCAAGAGAGGCTAGCGGGTACCCTAGGGGAGCAGTACTTC; cdr3_aa: CASSQERLAGTLGEQYF
clone_size: .; j_call: TRBJ2-7; v_call: TRBV6-5; d_call: TRBD1; cdr3_nt: TGTGCCAGCACGAGGACAGGGGGCACGGACGAGCAGTACTTC; cdr3_aa: CASTRTGGTDEQYF
clone_size: .; j_call: TRBJ2-4; v_call: TRBV13; d_call: TRBD2; cdr3_nt: TGTGCCAGCAGCTCCGGACTAGCGGGATCCATAGCCAAAAACATTCAGTACTTC; cdr3_aa: CASSSGLAGSIAKNIQYF
clone_size: .; j_call: TRBJ2-1; v_call: TRBV7-2; d_call: .; cdr3_nt: TGTGCCAGCAGCTTGGACTCCACGCAGTTCTTC; cdr3_aa: CASSLDSTQFF
clone_size: .; j_call: TRBJ2-2; v_call: TRBV7-8; d_call: .; cdr3_nt: TGTGCCAGCAGCTTGGCCCACAGGGGGGGGAACACCGGGGAGCTGTTTTTT; cdr3_aa: CASSLAHRGGNTGELFF
clone_size: .; j_call: TRBJ2-7; v_call: TRBV4-1; d_call: TRBD2; cdr3_nt: TGCGCCAGCAGCAAGGGGACTAGCGGGATTTCCCTAGCCTACGAGCAGTACTTC; cdr3_aa: CASSKGTSGISLAYEQYF
clone_size: few; j_call: TRBJ2-1; v_call: TRBV2; d_call: TRBD2; cdr3_nt: TGTGCCAGCAGGAAAGCGGGGGTCTACAATGAGCAGTTCTTC; cdr3_aa: CASRKAGVYNEQFF
clone_size: .; j_call: TRBJ1-2; v_call: TRBV7-9; d_call: .; cdr3_nt: TGTGCCAGCAGCCTACCCGGGGTGCGCGCTGGCTACACCTTC; cdr3_aa: CASSLPGVRAGYTF
clone_size: .; j_call: TRBJ2-7; v_call: TRBV7-2; d_call: TRBD1; cdr3_nt: TGTGCCAGCAGCCAGGGACAGATCACCTACGAGCAGTACTTC; cdr3_aa: CASSQGQITYEQYF
clone_size: .; j_call: TRBJ2-7; v_call: TRBV7-9; d_call: .; cdr3_nt: TGTTCCAGCAGCTCCCCGGTGGGGCTCGAGCAGTACTTC; cdr3_aa: CSSSSPVGLEQYF
clone_size: few; j_call: TRBJ1-1; v_call: TRBV21-1; d_call: .; cdr3_nt: TGTGCCAGCAGTACAAAAAGAAGGTTAGGACAGGGACTTTCGGCTTTCTTT; cdr3_aa: CASSTKRRLGQGLSAFF